The present T cell receptor beta chain was sequenced within a study of graft-versus-host responses after intestinal transplantation (dated by TCRdb to about 2021). With respect to the entire study: Multivisceral, liver-intestinal, or isolated intestinal transplants were received by the recipients. Rather than going through the commercial service, samples from a few later patients were sequenced in-house on an Illumina MiSeq and processed with MiXCR. Anti-thymocyte globulin induction was given to all recipients, followed by maintenance tacrolimus and steroids for roughly 3 years. After intestinal transplantation, graft-versus-host and host-versus-graft alloreactive T cell clones were followed in the graft, circulation and bone marrow using bulk TCR-beta CDR3 sequencing. To identify alloreactive clones, pre-transplant mixed lymphocyte reaction products were sequenced and compared with unstimulated pre-transplant donor and recipient T cells. Donor T cell macrochimerism was defined as a peak of at least 4% donor T cells among recipient peripheral blood mononuclear cells. A cohort of about two dozen intestinal transplant recipients, including one retransplant, was enrolled, and a few patients lacking pretransplant specimens were excluded.

Worth noting for this clone: The antigen it binds to is not known. No quality values exist for individual bases; no much larger clone is one base distant.

Libraries came from the immunoSEQ multiplex PCR assay. For most patients, genomic DNA was subjected to high-throughput TCR-beta CDR3 sequencing by Adaptive Biotechnologies. Turning to the authors' computational methods: Adaptive's ImmunoSEQ software was the source of the TCR sequencing data for roughly 19 patients, while three other patients were processed with MiXCR and VDJtools. CDR3 nucleotide sequences shared between donor and recipient were removed because their origin could not be assigned. At least 2-fold expansion over unstimulated cells and a minimum CFSE-low frequency of 0.002% (template counts) or 0.001% (read counts) were required for clones to be classified as alloreactive. Clones detected in sequenced pre-transplant spleen, lymph node, or MLR CFSE-low populations of the donor or recipient were defined as mappable. Cumulative frequency of alloreactive clones was calculated as a percentage of all sequences weighted by copy number. TCRdb obtained this table from immuneACCESS and retained in-frame rearrangements with V and J assigned. These tables miss some clones; where compared with another copy, unresolved V genes account for less than half of the shortfall, and the remainder is unexplained. V and J calls and clone size are those listed in that table; D and trimming were worked out from the DNA. Recorded for this sample are under 25,000 clones; approximately 89% of them occurred a single time. The ten largest clones take up roughly 50% of the sample.

After transplant, bone marrow was aspirated from the posterior iliac crest or from another site selected by the physician. The germline V and J ends show losses of 4 bases and 9 bases respectively, and no gene match explains 9 bases of the junction. Looking up the germline V gene yields CDR1 SGDLS and CDR2 YYNGEE. Including the terminal cysteine and phenylalanine, the CDR3 comprises 13 residues. The entry retains the CDR3 DNA only, 39 bases that are in frame from base 1. What the authors observed across the whole study: Peak levels of circulating GvH clones were associated with declines in HvG clones early after transplant. Conclusions were limited by the relatively low number and heterogeneity of intestinal transplant patients. GvH clones were detected in recipient bone marrow, and some appeared earlier in ileal mucosa or blood, consistent with an intestinal mucosal origin. Patients with donor T cell macrochimerism had high GvH to HvG T cell clonal ratios in their allografts.

The sample here was bone marrow, taken roughly 130 days after transplant. This TCR came from a human patient who received an intestinal transplant, so some T cells may come from the graft donor. The chain was built from TRBV9 and TRBJ1-1; TRBD1 matches 7 bases in the middle. The nucleotides read TGTGCCAGCAGCCCTTGGGACAGCTCCCAAGCTTTCTTT. It encodes CASSPWDSSQAFF.